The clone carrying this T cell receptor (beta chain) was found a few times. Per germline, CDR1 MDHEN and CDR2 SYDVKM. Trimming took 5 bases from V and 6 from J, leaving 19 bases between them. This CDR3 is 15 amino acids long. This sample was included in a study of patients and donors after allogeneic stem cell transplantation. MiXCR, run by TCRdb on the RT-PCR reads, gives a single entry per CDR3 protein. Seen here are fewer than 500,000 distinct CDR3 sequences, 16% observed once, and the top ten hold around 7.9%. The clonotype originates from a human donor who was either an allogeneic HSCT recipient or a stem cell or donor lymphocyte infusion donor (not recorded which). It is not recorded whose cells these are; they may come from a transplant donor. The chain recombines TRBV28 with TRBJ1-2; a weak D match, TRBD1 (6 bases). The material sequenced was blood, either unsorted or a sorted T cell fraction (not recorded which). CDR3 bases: TGTGCCAGCAGTCCCTCTAAGGCCGGGGGCGATGGCTACACCTTC. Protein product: CASSPSKAGGDGYTF.